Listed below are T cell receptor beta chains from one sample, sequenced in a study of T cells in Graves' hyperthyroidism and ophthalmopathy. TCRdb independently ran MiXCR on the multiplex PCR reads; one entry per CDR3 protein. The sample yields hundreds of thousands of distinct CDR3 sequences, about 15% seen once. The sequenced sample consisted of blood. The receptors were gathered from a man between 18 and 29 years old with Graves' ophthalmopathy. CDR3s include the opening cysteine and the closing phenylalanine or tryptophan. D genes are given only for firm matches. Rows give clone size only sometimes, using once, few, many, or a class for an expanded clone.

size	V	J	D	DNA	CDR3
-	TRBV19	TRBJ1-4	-	TGTGCCACCACCAATGGGGACACCGAAAATGAAAAACTGTTTTTT	CATTNGDTENEKLFF
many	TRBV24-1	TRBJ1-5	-	TGTGCCACCAGTGAGGGACGGCTAAATCAGCCCCAGCATTTT	CATSEGRLNQPQHF
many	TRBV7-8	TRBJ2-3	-	TGTGCCAGCAGCTTAGAGTCCTCAACCACAGATACGCAGTATTTT	CASSLESSTTDTQYF
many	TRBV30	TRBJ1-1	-	TGTGCCTGGAGTGTATACGAACCCCCCGAAGCTTTCTTT	CAWSVYEPPEAFF
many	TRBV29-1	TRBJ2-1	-	TGCAGCGTTCCCCCCCGCCGGACACTAAAGGGCAATGAGCAGTTCTTC	CSVPPRRTLKGNEQFF
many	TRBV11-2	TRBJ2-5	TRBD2	TGTGCCAGCAGACCCGGGGGGACGGCCAGGGAGACCCAGTACTTC	CASRPGGTARETQYF
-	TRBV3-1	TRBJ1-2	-	TGTGCCAGCAGCCAAGACCCGGAAGGGAACCCCGGTTATGGCTACACCTTC	CASSQDPEGNPGYGYTF
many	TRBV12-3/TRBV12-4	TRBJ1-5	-	TGTGCCAGCAGTTCGGGACCCTATAAAGATTGTCAGCCCCAGCATTTT	CASSSGPYKDCQPQHF
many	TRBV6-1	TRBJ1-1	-	TGTGCCAGCAGTGGAAGGACCAACACTGAAGCTTTCTTT	CASSGRTNTEAFF
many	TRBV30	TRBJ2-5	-	TGTGCCTGGAGTAGGGGGGAAAAAGAGACCCAGTACTTC	CAWSRGEKETQYF
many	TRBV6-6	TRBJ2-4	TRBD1	TGTGCCAGCAGTTACGGGACAGGGGGTAGTGGCAAAAACATTCAGTACTTC	CASSYGTGGSGKNIQYF
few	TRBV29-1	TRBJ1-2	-	TGCAGCGTCTACCGACATGTCTATGGCTACACCTTC	CSVYRHVYGYTF
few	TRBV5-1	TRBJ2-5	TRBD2	TGCGCCAGCAGCCGACTAGCGGAAGGAGAAGAGACCCAGTACTTC	CASSRLAEGEETQYF
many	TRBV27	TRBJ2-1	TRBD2	TGTGCCAGCAGTTTATCGTCTAGCGGGAGACTAGAGCAGTTCTTC	CASSLSSSGRLEQFF
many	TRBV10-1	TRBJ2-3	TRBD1	TGCGCCAGCAGTCCCGGGACAGGGGCGGATACGCAGTATTTT	CASSPGTGADTQYF
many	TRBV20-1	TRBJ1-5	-	TGCAGTGCTAGCGATGGAGGGGTCGTTCCTCAGCCCCAGCATTTT	CSASDGGVVPQPQHF
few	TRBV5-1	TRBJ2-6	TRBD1	TGCGCCAGCAGCTCGGGACAGCAGGCCAACGTCCTGACTTTC	CASSSGQQANVLTF
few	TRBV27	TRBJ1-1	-	TGTGCCAGCAGTTTATACGATGGGGGTAGCCATGAAGCTTTCTTT	CASSLYDGGSHEAFF
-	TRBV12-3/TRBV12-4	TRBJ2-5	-	TGTGCCAGCAGCCAAGTTTTGGGGGCGTTTAAGACCCAGTACTTC	CASSQVLGAFKTQYF
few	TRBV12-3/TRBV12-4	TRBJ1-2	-	TGTGCCAGCAGTTGGAACTCGGGATATGGCTACACCTTC	CASSWNSGYGYTF
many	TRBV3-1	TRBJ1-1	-	TGTGCCAGCAGCCTTAACGGACCTGTTCGAGCTTTCTTT	CASSLNGPVRAFF
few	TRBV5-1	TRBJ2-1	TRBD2	TGCGCCAGCAGCTATCTAGCGGGAGTGTTGAATGAGCAGTTCTTC	CASSYLAGVLNEQFF
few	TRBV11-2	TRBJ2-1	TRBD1	TGTGCCAGCAGCCTGGGACAGGGTCCCCACAATGAGCAGTTCTTC	CASSLGQGPHNEQFF
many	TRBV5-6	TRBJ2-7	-	TGTGCCAGCAGCGGGGGATTCTACGAGCAGTACTTC	CASSGGFYEQYF
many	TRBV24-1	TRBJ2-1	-	TGTGCCACCAGTGATTTTTCCCCCCGGGCCAGCTCCTACAATGAGCAGTTCTTC	CATSDFSPRASSYNEQFF
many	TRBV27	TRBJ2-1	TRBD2	TGTGCCAGCAGAAACACCGGGACTAGCGGGGGGTCCTCCTACAATGAGCAGTTCTTC	CASRNTGTSGGSSYNEQFF
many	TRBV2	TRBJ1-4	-	TGTGCCAGCAGGACAGACCATGAAAAACTGTTTTTT	CASRTDHEKLFF
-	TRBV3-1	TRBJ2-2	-	TGTGCCAGCAGCCAGGCCCCTGGCGGGAACACCGGGGAGCTGTTTTTT	CASSQAPGGNTGELFF
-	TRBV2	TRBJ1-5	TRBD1	TGTGCCAGCAGCTCCGGGACAGGGAGCAGCAATCAGCCCCAGCATTTT	CASSSGTGSSNQPQHF
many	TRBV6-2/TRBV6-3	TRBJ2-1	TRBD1	TGTGCCAGCAGTTACAGGGGGCCGCTCTCCTACAATGAGCAGTTCTTC	CASSYRGPLSYNEQFF
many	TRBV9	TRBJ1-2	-	TGTGCCAGCAGCCCCAGACGAGGGGGAGGCTACACCTTC	CASSPRRGGGYTF
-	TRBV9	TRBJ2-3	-	TGTGCCAGCAGCGTAGAAAAACGCACAGATACGCAGTATTTT	CASSVEKRTDTQYF
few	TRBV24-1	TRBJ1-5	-	TGTGCCACCAGTGACTTCACCCTCGGACAGCCCCAGCATTTT	CATSDFTLGQPQHF
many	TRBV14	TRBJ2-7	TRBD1	TGTGCCAGCAGCCTATACAGGGGGCTGAGCGAGCAGTACTTC	CASSLYRGLSEQYF
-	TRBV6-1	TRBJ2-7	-	TGTGCCAGCAGTAGCCGGGACGGCCTCTCCTACGAGCAGTACTTC	CASSSRDGLSYEQYF
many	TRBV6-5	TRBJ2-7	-	TGTGCCAGCAGTTACTTGGCGACACCTCCCTACGAGCAGTACTTC	CASSYLATPPYEQYF
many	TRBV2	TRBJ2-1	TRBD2	TGTGCCAGCAGTGCATCAGCGGGAGGGCGGAGGGAGCAGTTCTTC	CASSASAGGRREQFF
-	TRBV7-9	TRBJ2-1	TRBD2	TGTGCCAGCAGCTTAGGGGGACTAGCGGGAGCTCTGAGGCTGTTCTTC	CASSLGGLAGALRLFF
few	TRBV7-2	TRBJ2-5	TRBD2	TGTGCCAGCAGCTTATCGGCTAGCGGGGTCGGGCAAGAGACCCAGTACTTC	CASSLSASGVGQETQYF
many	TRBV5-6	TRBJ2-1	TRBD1	TGTGCCAGCAGCTTGGCCGGTGGGACAGGGTACAATGAGCAGTTCTTC	CASSLAGGTGYNEQFF
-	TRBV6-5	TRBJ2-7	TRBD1	TGTGCCAGCAGTTACTCGAGACAGGGGGCGGACTACGAGCAGTACTTC	CASSYSRQGADYEQYF
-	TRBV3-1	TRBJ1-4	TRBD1	TGTGCCAGCAGCCACAACGACAGGGGTGATGAAAAACTGTTTTTT	CASSHNDRGDEKLFF
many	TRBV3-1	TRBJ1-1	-	TGTGCCAGCAGCCAAGATCCAGGGCAGAACACTGAAGCTTTCTTT	CASSQDPGQNTEAFF
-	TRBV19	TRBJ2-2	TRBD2	TGTGCCAGTACCTACCCTCCGGGACTAGCGGTTAACACCGGGGAGCTGTTTTTT	CASTYPPGLAVNTGELFF
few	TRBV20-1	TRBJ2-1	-	TGCAGTGCCGGACTGAATGAGCAGTTCTTC	CSAGLNEQFF
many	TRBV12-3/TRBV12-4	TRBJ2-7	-	TGTGCCAGCAGTTTGTGGGGACGCTCCTACGAGCAGTACTTC	CASSLWGRSYEQYF
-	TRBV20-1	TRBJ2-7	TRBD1	TGCAGTGCCCCGGGACAGTTCGAGCAGTACTTC	CSAPGQFEQYF
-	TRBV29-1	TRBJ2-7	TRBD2	TGCAGCGTTGAACTAGCGGGAGCCGAGCAGTACTTC	CSVELAGAEQYF
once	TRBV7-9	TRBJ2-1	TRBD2	TGTGCCAGCAGGGGGGGACTAGCGGGAGGCTACAATGAGCAGTTCTTC	CASRGGLAGGYNEQFF
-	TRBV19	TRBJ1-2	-	TGTGCCAGTAGTGTGAGGACAGCCTATGGCTACACCTTC	CASSVRTAYGYTF
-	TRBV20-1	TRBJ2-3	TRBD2	TGCAGTGCTCTTACTCAACTAGCGGGGGGGCATGGAGATACGCAGTATTTT	CSALTQLAGGHGDTQYF
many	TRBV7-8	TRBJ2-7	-	TGTGCCAGCAGCTTAGGGGACGGGCCCTACGAGCAGTACTTC	CASSLGDGPYEQYF
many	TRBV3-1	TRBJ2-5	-	TGTGCCAGCAGCCTCCGCGGGACCACGGAGACCCAGTACTTC	CASSLRGTTETQYF